This TCR beta chain was sequenced in a study of shared clonotypes between healthy human individuals (dated by TCRdb to between 2020 and 2021). General notes on the study: The cohort included three men and a couple of women between 18 and 49 years of age. Each donor's leukapheresis produced roughly between roughly 0.85 and 9.5 billion PBMCs. Per donor, three plates each were used for CD4 naive and CD4 memory, two for CD8 naive, and one for CD8 memory. Blood TCR repertoires of a handful of healthy adults were deeply sequenced to estimate repertoire size and the extent of clonotype sharing between individuals. To increase sequencing depth and limit assay-specific biases, different laboratories used diverse techniques to prepare libraries and sequence TCR repertoires.

The donors were healthy, HIV-negative adults with no recently reported acute infections or vaccinations. All donors were Caucasian adults living in Nashville, Tennessee, USA. CD8 memory samples combined magnetically selected CD45RO+ cells with CCR7-negative CD45RA+ effector memory (TemRA) cells. Blood was obtained by leukapheresis, after which PBMCs were separated by Ficoll-Histopaque density gradient centrifugation and cryopreserved in liquid nitrogen vapor phase. Purity and quantity of every magnetically sorted T cell population were checked by analytical flow cytometry. From each sorted fraction, genomic DNA was isolated and quantified by UV absorbance on a Nanodrop 2000c. A word on this clone: Which antigen it targets is not known. Base quality data are lacking; no much larger clone is found one base away.

TCR CDR3 regions were amplified from genomic DNA by multiplex PCR using the deep immunoSEQ assay. Extracted genomic DNA from each cell subset was distributed evenly across all wells of several immunoSEQ 96-well plates, and each plate was treated as a replicate. Each replicate PCR for sorted subsets received 150 to 250 ng genomic DNA, equal to about 29,000 T cell genomes. Purified libraries were quantified with a Qubit 3.0 fluorometer, sized on a Bioanalyzer 2100, and re-quantified with the KAPA Library Quantification kit. A separate single-read 150-cycle Illumina NextSeq 550 flow cell was used to sequence each immunoSEQ 96-well plate. In the authors' own workflow: Because the immunoSEQ output held only junctional sequences and lacked quality scores, the filtering could not match the filtering applied to full-length reads. To assign V/J genes and CDR3, sequences were annotated using PyIR, a Python wrapper for IgBLAST v1.9, with IMGT germline references. Reads were removed for weak V/J assignments (E-value above 1e-6), missing CDR3, stop codons, out-of-frame junctions, or ambiguous translated residues. V3J clonotypes were defined as sequences sharing an identical inferred V gene, J gene, and CDR3 amino acid sequence. To compute the percentage overlap between repertoires, the number of shared unique clonotypes was divided by the size of the smaller repertoire. Repertoire richness was assessed with RTK rarefaction, the Chao1 estimator, and Recon v2.1 estimates of unobserved clonotypes. Generation probabilities were computed with OLGA for all TCRbeta clonotypes obtained by the gDNA method from several donors. Drawn from immuneACCESS, this table holds only the in-frame rearrangements with V and J called that TCRdb kept. Clones are partly lost; checked studies trace under half to an unresolved V gene and leave the rest unexplained. That table gives V, J and clone size, and the DNA gave D and trimming. The sample has 400,000 or so clones on record, about 96% of them singletons. About 0.34% of the sample lies in the top ten.

The study at large found these results: Roughly 5% of naive CD4, 3.5% of naive CD8, about 2.4% of memory CD4, and 0.4% of memory CD8 clonotypes were shared across several donors. Clonotypes shared by all four sorted-subset donors showed higher generation probabilities than non-shared clonotypes. Only blood was sampled, and tissue TCR repertoires likely differ from those in blood. Estimated clonotype richness was generally larger for naive than for memory subsets. Pairwise subsampling led to the expectation that sequencing depth would affect the degree of clonotype sharing among donors. Rarefaction of sorted-subset datasets indicated incomplete sequencing despite the large sequencing depth. Because the study included only a small number of donors, the genetic and exposure-history diversity represented was limited.

The germline V gene specifies WSHSY as CDR1 and SAAADI as CDR2. The junction carries 24 bases between V and J, which are trimmed by 7 bases and 2 bases respectively. Including the terminal cysteine and phenylalanine, the CDR3 comprises 18 residues. CDR3 DNA only is kept here, 54 bases in frame from base 1. The receptor was isolated from a man younger than 40 in good health. This sequence uses TRBV10-2 and TRBJ2-1; a tentative D call is TRBD1 (6 bases match). The sequenced sample was memory CD8+ T cells sorted from blood. In light of the paper, this sample's cell subset or site label describes: CD45RO+ cells pooled with CCR7-negative TemRA cells. The CDR3 region has the sequence CASMRNGRDRSPYNEQFF. The DNA sequence is TGCGCCAGCATGAGGAACGGACGAGACAGGTCCCCCTACAATGAGCAGTTCTTC.